The 7 T cell receptor beta chains reported below all come from one sample, sequenced in a study of identical twins. Each CDR3 protein is one row after TCRdb ran MiXCR on the 5' RACE reads. The sample includes about 240,000 distinct CDR3 sequences, over 9.5% of them seen just once. Sequencing input: memory T cells sorted from blood. These receptors were obtained from a man aged 45-65 years in good health.

The chain couples TRBV7-2 to TRBJ2-5, with 10 bases identical to TRBD2. This CDR3 contains 16 residues. Per germline, CDR1 SGHTA and CDR2 FQGNSA. With V trimmed by 1 base and J by 5 bases, 7 bases remained unmatched. This CDR3 reads CASSLVRSSGGETQYF. CDR3 coding DNA: TGTGCCAGCAGCTTAGTTCGGTCTAGCGGGGGTGAGACCCAGTACTTC. Based on the CDR3 plus reference TRBV7-2 and TRBJ2-5, the full variable domain is GAGVSQSPSNKVTEKGKDVELRCDPISGHTALYWYRQSLGQGLEFLIYFQGNSAPDKSGLPSDRFSAERTGGSVSTLTIQRTQQEDSAVYLCASSLVRSSGGETQYFGPGTRLLVL.

This clonotype was observed many times. J is TRBJ2-3 and V is TRBV5-6, with D unclear. Germline CDR1 SGHDT, CDR2 YYEEEE. V lost 4 bases, J lost 3 bases, and 3 bases lay in between. The CDR3 has 11 amino acids. CDR3 protein: CASSVTDTQYF. CDR3 DNA: TGTGCCAGCAGCGTGACAGATACGCAGTATTTT.

The rearrangement joins TRBV9 to TRBJ2-1; D may be TRBD2 (5 bases). With 2 bases removed from V and 5 bases from J, the gap between germline ends came to 14 bases. CDR1 is SGDLS and CDR2 is YYNGEE in the germline V gene. This CDR3 region has 15 residues. The CDR3 sequence: CASSVGSIRDNEQFF. The CDR3 nucleotides read TGTGCCAGCAGCGTTGGGAGTATACGGGACAATGAGCAGTTCTTC.

In this sample, this clonotype turned up a few times. The chain joins TRBV30 to TRBJ2-2; D is uncertain. The V gene lost 2 bases and the J gene lost 5 bases, with 9 bases spanning the gap. The CDR3 length is 13 residues. Germline CDR1 is GTSNPN and CDR2 is SVGIG (reference sequence). CDR3 region: CAWSIGRTGELFF. The CDR3 nucleotides read TGTGCCTGGAGTATTGGCCGGACCGGGGAGCTGTTTTTT.

This clonotype occurred many times. The chain couples TRBV9 to TRBJ2-5; possibly TRBD2 for D (6 bases). The germline V gene encodes CDR1 SGDLS and CDR2 YYNGEE. CDR3 length: 16 residues. V gave up 3 bases and J gave up 4 bases, with 19 bases separating them. CDR3 residues: CASSERPGEVGETQYF. CDR3 bases: TGTGCCAGCAGCGAAAGACCTGGGGAGGTTGGAGAGACCCAGTACTTC.

This clonotype showed up many times. V and J are TRBV7-9 and TRBJ2-3, with TRBD2 matching 12 bases. This CDR3 contains 16 residues. V lost 4 bases to trimming and J lost 4 bases; unmatched junction nucleotides: 6. The V gene's germline CDR1 is SEHNR and CDR2 FQNEAQ (reference sequence). The CDR3 spells CASSSLAGGPSDTQYF. CDR3 DNA: TGTGCCAGCAGCTCTCTAGCGGGAGGGCCTTCAGATACGCAGTATTTT.

The V call is TRBV7-8, the J call TRBJ2-3; a weak D match, TRBD1 (6 bases). Germline V CDR1 and CDR2: SGHVS, FQNEAQ. The CDR3 spans 16 residues. Trimming pared 4 bases from V and 4 bases from J, leaving 18 bases between. The CDR3 DNA follows: TGTGCCAGCAGCTATTCCCGGGACAAGAGACCAGATACGCAGTATTTT. It encodes CASSYSRDKRPDTQYF.